This record covers a single TCR beta chain. Authors' processing steps: Scientists estimated how many nucleated cells there were by amplifying reference gene primers. Measured with immunoSEQ multiplex PCR; TCRdb has only the in-frame clones, and not every one. Clone size and the V and J calls come from that table; the DNA yielded D and trimming. The table records about 98,000 clones, approximately 80% of them present only once. The data stem from a study of blood T cell repertoires in COVID-19. The trim removed 1 base at V and 3 bases at J, leaving 2 bases unmatched. CDR1 and CDR2 (germline): KGHDR, SFDVKD. The CDR3 loop spans 15 amino acids.

The rearrangement links TRBV24-1 to TRBJ2-4, with TRBD2 matching over 7 bases. Specimen: peripheral blood. The clonotype originates from a man aged 55 to 70 with active or convalescent COVID-19. CDR3 sequence reads: CATSDFPGGKNIQYF. The CDR3 DNA reads TGTGCCACCAGTGATTTTCCGGGGGGCAAAAACATTCAGTACTTC.